The clone carrying this TCR beta chain is a singleton in its sample. The sample is drawn from a study of shared clonotypes between healthy human individuals. Execution of the assay was at deep level. Every subset's genomic DNA went evenly onto several immunoSEQ plates. Sequencing used immunoSEQ multiplex PCR; TCRdb keeps in-frame clones, though not all of them. The data show approximately 2.4 million clones, with approximately 94% seen just once and around 0.13% held by the top ten. The germline V gene has CDR1 MNHEY and CDR2 SVGAGI. With 2 bases clipped from V and 8 bases from J, the junction kept 3 bases outside the gene matches. This CDR3 is built from 15 residues.

Sample: naive CD4+ T cells sorted from blood. Regarding subset: CD45RA+ positively selected. The chain carries TRBV6-5 and TRBJ2-3; 14 positions match TRBD2. The TCR was taken from a man between 18 and 29 years old in good health. The CDR3 DNA reads as TGTGCCAGCAGTTACGGGACTAGCGGGAGAGGTACGCAGTATTTT. The encoded protein is CASSYGTSGRGTQYF.